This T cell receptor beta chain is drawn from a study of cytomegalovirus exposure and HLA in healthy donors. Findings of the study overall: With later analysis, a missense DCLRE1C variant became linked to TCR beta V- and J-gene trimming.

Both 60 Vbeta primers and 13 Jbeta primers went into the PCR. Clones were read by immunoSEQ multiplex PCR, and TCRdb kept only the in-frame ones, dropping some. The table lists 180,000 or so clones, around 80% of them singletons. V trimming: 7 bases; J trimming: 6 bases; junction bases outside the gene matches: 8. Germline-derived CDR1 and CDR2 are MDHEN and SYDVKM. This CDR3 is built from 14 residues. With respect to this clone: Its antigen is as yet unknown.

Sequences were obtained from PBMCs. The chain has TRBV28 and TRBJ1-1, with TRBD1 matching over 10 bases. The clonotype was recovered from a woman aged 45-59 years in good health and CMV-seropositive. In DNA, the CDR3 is TGTGCCAGCACCCTCGGACAGGGGGGCTCTGAAGCTTTCTTT. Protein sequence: CASTLGQGGSEAFF. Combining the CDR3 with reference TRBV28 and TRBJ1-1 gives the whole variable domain DVKVTQSSRYLVKRTGEKVFLECVQDMDHENMFWYRQDPGLGLRLIYFSYDVKMKEKGDIPEGYSVSREKKERFSLILESASTNQTSMYLCASTLGQGGSEAFFGQGTRLTVV.